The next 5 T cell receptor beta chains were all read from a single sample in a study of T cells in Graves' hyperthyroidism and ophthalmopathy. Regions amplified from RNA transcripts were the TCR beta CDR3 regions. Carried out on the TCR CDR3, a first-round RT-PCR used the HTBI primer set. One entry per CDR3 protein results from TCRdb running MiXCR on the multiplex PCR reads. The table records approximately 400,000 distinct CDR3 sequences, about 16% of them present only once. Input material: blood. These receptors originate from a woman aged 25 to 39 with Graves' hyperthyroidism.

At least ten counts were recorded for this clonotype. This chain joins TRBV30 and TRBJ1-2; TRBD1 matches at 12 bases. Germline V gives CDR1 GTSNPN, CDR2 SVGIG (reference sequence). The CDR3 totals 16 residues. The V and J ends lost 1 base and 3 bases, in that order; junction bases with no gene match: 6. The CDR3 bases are TGTGCCTGGAGTGGGGGACAGGGGGCGTTATACTATGGCTACACCTTC. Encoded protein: CAWSGGQGALYYGYTF.

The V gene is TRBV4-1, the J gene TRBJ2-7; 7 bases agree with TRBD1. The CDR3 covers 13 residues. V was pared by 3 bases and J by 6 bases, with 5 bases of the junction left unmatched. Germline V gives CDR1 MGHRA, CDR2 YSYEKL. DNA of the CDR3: TGCGCCAGCAGCCAGGGACAGACCCTCGAGCAGTACTTC. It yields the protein CASSQGQTLEQYF.

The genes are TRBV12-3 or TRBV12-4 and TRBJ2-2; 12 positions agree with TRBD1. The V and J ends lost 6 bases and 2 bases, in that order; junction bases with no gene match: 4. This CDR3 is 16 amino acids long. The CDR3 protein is CASRPGQGANTGELFF. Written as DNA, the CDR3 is TGTGCCAGCAGGCCGGGACAGGGGGCAAACACCGGGGAGCTGTTTTTT.

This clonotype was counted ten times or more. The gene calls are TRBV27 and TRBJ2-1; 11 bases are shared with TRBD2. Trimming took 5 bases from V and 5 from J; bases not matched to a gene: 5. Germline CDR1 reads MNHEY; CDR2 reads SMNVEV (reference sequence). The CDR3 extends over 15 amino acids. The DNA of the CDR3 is TGTGCCAGCAGTGAAGGGACTAGCGGACACAATGAGCAGTTCTTC. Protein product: CASSEGTSGHNEQFF.

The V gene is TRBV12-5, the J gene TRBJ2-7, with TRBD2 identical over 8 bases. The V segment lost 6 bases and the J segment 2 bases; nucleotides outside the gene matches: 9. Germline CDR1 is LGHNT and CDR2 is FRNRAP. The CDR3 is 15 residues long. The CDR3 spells CASGQPSGSAYEQYF. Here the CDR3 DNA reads TGTGCTAGTGGCCAGCCCAGCGGGAGTGCCTACGAGCAGTACTTC.